This entry lists 24 T cell receptor beta chains sequenced from one sample in a study of beta chain features in type 1 diabetes. Expressed TCRB transcripts were sequenced because the isolated RNA had all been reverse transcribed beforehand. The repertoire was sequenced with immunoSEQ multiplex PCR; TCRdb's copy has only in-frame clones and lacks some. The sample comprises 200,000 to 250,000 clones, 9.6% of which are singletons, and under 0.045% rests with the top ten. The source material was naive CD4+ T cells from blood. Every receptor here comes from a woman between 18 and 30 years old in good health.

The chain couples TRBV5-4 to TRBJ1-5; 7 bases align to TRBD1. Trimming took 4 bases from V and 5 from J; bases not matched to a gene: 9. This CDR3 region has 15 residues. Germline-derived CDR1 and CDR2 are SGHNT and YYREEE (reference sequence). The CDR3 here is CASSVTGALDQPQHF. DNA for the CDR3: TGTGCCAGCAGCGTTACAGGGGCGCTCGATCAGCCCCAGCATTTT. Drawing the rest from reference TRBV5-4 and TRBJ1-5, the complete variable domain is ETGVTQSPTHLIKTRGQQVTLRCSSQSGHNTVSWYQQALGQGPQFIFQYYREEENGRGNFPPRFSGLQFPNYSSELNVNALELDDSALYLCASSVTGALDQPQHFGDGTRLSIL.

This clone was picked up a small number of times. DNA of the CDR3: TGTGCCAGCAGCTCCTCCGGGGGGGGGATAGATACGCAGTATTTT. It encodes CASSSSGGGIDTQYF. The J gene is TRBJ2-3, the V gene TRBV9; 8 bases align to TRBD2. Trimming removed 4 bases from V and 5 bases from J; junction bases left unmatched: 9. Germline assignment: CDR1 SGDLS and CDR2 YYNGEE. This CDR3 has 15 amino acids. The full variable domain, in which reference TRBV9 and TRBJ2-3 provide the parts outside the CDR3, is DSGVTQTPKHLITATGQRVTLRCSPRSGDLSVYWYQQSLDQGLQFLIQYYNGEERAKGNILERFSAQQFPDLHSELNLSSLELGDSALYFCASSSSGGGIDTQYFGPGTRLTVL.

This clone was seen once. The gene calls are TRBV7-8 and TRBJ2-3, with no clear D. This CDR3 region has 12 residues. Between the trimmed V and J ends, which lost 7 bases and 6 bases, there was a span of 11 bases. Germline lookup yields CDR1 SGHVS and CDR2 FQNEAQ. CDR3 protein: CASTPPVDTQYF. For the CDR3, the DNA is TGTGCCAGCACCCCCCCTGTCGATACGCAGTATTTT.

This sequence joins TRBV11-2 and TRBJ1-2; D uncertain. The V end was cut by 3 bases, the J end by 1 base, with 15 bases between. Germline CDR1 reads SGHAT; CDR2 reads FQNNGV. This CDR3 contains 16 residues. The CDR3 reads CASSFRVERGNYGYTF. DNA for the CDR3: TGTGCCAGCAGCTTCCGGGTTGAGCGGGGTAACTATGGCTACACCTTC.

Comments on this clone: A much larger clone is a single base away; this may be a read error. The chain joins TRBV7-3 to TRBJ1-1, with D maybe TRBD1 (6 bases). V lost 5 bases, J lost 2 bases, and 9 bases lay in between. The CDR3 spans 13 residues. Germline V gene sequence: CDR1 SGHTA, CDR2 FQGTGA. CDR3 sequence: CASSRQENTEAFF. The CDR3 bases are TGTGCCAGCAGCCGACAGGAAAACACTGAAGCTTTCTTT.

CDR3: CASSPWTALSSYNEQFF. The CDR3 region has the DNA TGTGCCAGCTCTCCCTGGACAGCTTTAAGCTCCTACAATGAGCAGTTCTTC. The rearrangement links TRBV18 to TRBJ2-1, with D perhaps TRBD1 (6 bases). The germline gives CDR1 KGHSH, CDR2 LQKENI. V was clipped by 6 bases and J by 0 bases, with 18 bases between them. The CDR3 spans 17 residues.

The chain is built from TRBV18 and TRBJ1-1; 10 positions match TRBD1. The CDR3 has 17 residues. The germline V gene has CDR1 KGHSH and CDR2 LQKENI. V trimming: 2 bases; J trimming: 1 base; junction bases outside the gene matches: 7. The CDR3 DNA is TGTGCCAGCTCACCATCTCGACAGGGGGCAGCGAACACTGAAGCTTTCTTT. Protein sequence: CASSPSRQGAANTEAFF. The full variable domain, its missing parts supplied by reference TRBV18 and TRBJ1-1, is NAGVMQNPRHLVRRRGQEARLRCSPMKGHSHVYWYRQLPEEGLKFMVYLQKENIIDESGMPKERFSAEFPKEGPSILRIQQVVRGDSAAYFCASSPSRQGAANTEAFFGQGTRLTVV.

V gene TRBV21-1 combines with J gene TRBJ2-1; the listed D gene, TRBD1, was not tested against the DNA. TRBV21-1 is given as a pseudogene. The CDR3 spans 12 residues. In DNA, the CDR3 is TGTGCCAGCAGCGGCCCCTACAATGAGCAGTTCTTC. It specifies CASSGPYNEQFF.

This clone was counted a single time. This chain joins TRBV11-1 and TRBJ2-7, with D perhaps matching TRBD1 (7 bases). The CDR3 loop spans 18 amino acids. Trimming took 1 base from V and 0 from J, leaving 19 bases between them. Germline values: CDR1 SGHAT, CDR2 FQDESV (reference sequence). As DNA, the CDR3 is TGTGCCAGCAGCTTAGAGGGGGGACAGCACAGACTCTCCTACGAGCAGTACTTC. This sequence encodes CASSLEGGQHRLSYEQYF.

This clone occurred many times. The V and J genes are TRBV7-9 and TRBJ2-2; D is uncertain. Germline V gene data show CDR1 as SEHNR and CDR2 as FQNEAQ (reference sequence). The CDR3 covers 15 residues. V was cut by 5 bases and J by 0 bases, with 10 bases left in between. The CDR3 protein is CASSSWSSNTGELFF. Written as DNA, the CDR3 is TGTGCCAGCAGCAGCTGGTCCTCGAACACCGGGGAGCTGTTTTTT.

V and J are TRBV5-6 and TRBJ2-2; D call uncertain. The germline CDR1 and CDR2 sequences are SGHDT and YYEEEE. The length of the CDR3 is 19 residues. The V end lost 4 bases, the J end lost 2 bases, and 24 bases lay between the germline ends. The CDR3 here is CASSAGSNSNGFNTGELFF. The DNA for the CDR3 is TGTGCCAGCAGCGCCGGGTCAAATTCAAACGGGTTTAACACCGGGGAGCTGTTTTTT.

Only a few counts were recorded for this clone. The rearrangement links TRBV7-3 to TRBJ2-3; D might be TRBD1 (6 bases). CDR1 is SGHTA and CDR2 is FQGTGA in the germline V gene. V lost 5 bases, J lost 4 bases, and 7 bases lay in between. This CDR3 is built from 12 residues. The DNA for the CDR3 is TGTGCCAGCAGCGCAGGGGCAGATACGCAGTATTTT. This gives the protein CASSAGADTQYF.

This clone was counted a few times. The chain uses TRBV7-9 and TRBJ2-3, with no clear D. V was trimmed by 2 bases and J by 3 bases, leaving 3 bases between them. CDR1 and CDR2 (germline): SEHNR, FQNEAQ (reference sequence). CDR3 length: 12 residues. The CDR3 DNA is TGTGCCAGCAGCTTACAGACAGATACGCAGTATTTT. Translated: CASSLQTDTQYF.

This clone was seen a few times. The rearrangement joins TRBV13 to TRBJ2-7; 8 bases match TRBD2. CDR1 is PRHDT and CDR2 is FYEKMQ in the germline V gene (reference sequence). There are 14 residues in the CDR3. The V segment lost 2 bases and the J segment 2 bases; nucleotides outside the gene matches: 2. The CDR3 DNA reads as TGTGCCAGCAGCTTACCCGGGAGGGCCTACGAGCAGTACTTC. Amino acids: CASSLPGRAYEQYF.

This clone has more than one count but fewer than ten. The chain joins TRBV4-1 to TRBJ2-5; 10 bases fit TRBD2. J was trimmed by 3 bases and V by 1 base; bases with no gene match: 5. The CDR3 sequence is 16 residues long. Germline loops: CDR1 MGHRA, CDR2 YSYEKL. The CDR3 sequence is CASSQVALAGEETQYF. In nucleotides, the CDR3 is TGCGCCAGCAGCCAAGTGGCTCTAGCGGGGGAAGAGACCCAGTACTTC.

The table lists this clone with a few counts. CDR3 nucleotide sequence: TGTGCCAGCAGTGTGGCAGGGGCAACTGAAGCTTTCTTT. Encoded protein: CASSVAGATEAFF. This rearrangement joins TRBV6-4 to TRBJ1-1; D perhaps matches TRBD1 (6 bases). V was clipped by 4 bases and J by 5 bases, with 11 bases between them. Per germline, CDR1 MRHNA and CDR2 SNTAGT. The CDR3 contains 13 residues.

This clone has more than one count but fewer than ten. The rearrangement joins TRBV7-3 to TRBJ2-7; TRBD2 matches at 10 bases. The CDR3 contains 13 residues. Germline V gene sequence: CDR1 SGHTA, CDR2 FQGTGA. The J segment lost 12 bases and the V segment lost 2 bases, leaving 7 bases of the junction unmatched. The CDR3 DNA is TGTGCCAGCAGCTTAGAGTCTAGCGGGAGAAGGTACTTC. The encoded protein is CASSLESSGRRYF.

This clone was seen more than once but under ten times. J is TRBJ2-7 and V is TRBV5-1; possibly TRBD1 for D (6 bases). This CDR3 has 12 residues. Germline V CDR1 and CDR2: SGHRS, YFSETQ. The V end was cut by 1 base, the J end by 7 bases, with 9 bases between. The CDR3 region is CASSLPGAEQYF. In nucleotides, the CDR3 is TGCGCCAGCAGCTTGCCAGGGGCTGAGCAGTACTTC.

The sample holds a few counts of this clone. V usage is TRBV5-4 and J usage is TRBJ2-1, with 9 bases identical to TRBD2. CDR1 SGHNT and CDR2 YYREEE come from the germline V gene (reference sequence). Trimming cost V 6 bases and J 6 bases; bases outside gene matches: 7. CDR3 length: 14 residues. CDR3 residues: CASTSSGMGNEQFF. The CDR3 DNA is TGTGCCAGCACCTCTAGCGGGATGGGCAATGAGCAGTTCTTC.

This clone was picked up a small number of times. The rearrangement links TRBV6-5 to TRBJ1-5; 7 bases are a match to TRBD1. Per germline, CDR1 MNHEY and CDR2 SVGAGI. V shed 6 bases, J shed 4 bases, and the junction held 3 bases outside the gene matches. CDR3 length: 13 amino acids. The CDR3 DNA reads as TGTGCCAGCAGGTTGACAGGGAATCAGCCCCAGCATTTT. Translating it yields CASRLTGNQPQHF.

This clone was counted between two and nine times. The gene calls are TRBV6-6 and TRBJ1-1; D gene uncertain. Germline-derived CDR1 and CDR2 are MNHNY and SVGAGI (reference sequence). The CDR3 contains 13 residues. The V end was cut by 0 bases, the J end by 7 bases, with 9 bases between. The CDR3 DNA reads TGTGCCAGCAGTTACTCGCAGAATTTTGAAGCTTTCTTT. Amino acids: CASSYSQNFEAFF.

The genes are TRBV6-5 and TRBJ2-7, with D possibly being TRBD2 (6 bases). This CDR3 contains 13 residues. Germline V gene data show CDR1 as MNHEY and CDR2 as SVGAGI. The V end was cut by 2 bases, the J end by 5 bases, with 10 bases between. CDR3 nucleotides: TGTGCCAGCAGTTACCCTAGCGCAGACGAGCAGTACTTC. This codes for CASSYPSADEQYF.

V is TRBV29-1 and J is TRBJ1-1; the D is unclear. This CDR3 region has 13 residues. The germline V gene encodes CDR1 SQVTM and CDR2 ANQGSEA. The V and J ends lost 2 bases and 0 bases respectively, with 7 bases between them. CDR3 loop: CSVELSMNTEAFF. The DNA for the CDR3 is TGCAGCGTTGAACTGAGTATGAACACTGAAGCTTTCTTT.

The rearrangement joins TRBV2 to TRBJ1-1; TRBD1 aligns across 8 bases. Trimming removed 7 bases from V and 2 bases from J; junction bases left unmatched: 6. CDR1 and CDR2 (germline): SNHLY, FYNNEI. This CDR3 region has 14 residues. The CDR3 is CASKVDRDNTEAFF. The DNA of the CDR3 is TGTGCCAGCAAGGTGGACAGGGACAACACTGAAGCTTTCTTT.